These T cell receptor beta chains were read from a single sample in a study of blood T cell repertoires in COVID-19. TCRdb keeps only in-frame clones here, not all; method: immunoSEQ multiplex PCR. The sample shows some 50,000 clones, roughly 84% of them seen only once. Source material: peripheral blood. Receptors originate from a man aged 45-65 years with acute or convalescent COVID-19. Both conserved end residues are part of each CDR3. Each record gives: clone size, V gene, CDR3 protein. Clone size, where shown, is once, few, many, or a class for clones that have expanded.

clone size: .
V gene: TRBV12-3/TRBV12-4
CDR3 protein: CASRPGGNSPLHF

clone size: once
V gene: TRBV5-6
CDR3 protein: CASSLRGQETQYF

clone size: .
V gene: TRBV3-1/TRBV3-2
CDR3 protein: CASSQVGGGVGYEQYF

clone size: .
V gene: TRBV5-5
CDR3 protein: CASSLVAGQAGELFF

clone size: .
V gene: TRBV5-1
CDR3 protein: CASSYDRVGGELFF

clone size: .
V gene: TRBV18
CDR3 protein: CASSPRLQGAGNTIYF

clone size: .
V gene: TRBV19
CDR3 protein: CASSISGTSGLNEQFF

clone size: .
V gene: TRBV25-1
CDR3 protein: CASSRLAGGFTDTQYF

clone size: .
V gene: TRBV29-1
CDR3 protein: CSVQEVVRYEQYF

clone size: .
V gene: TRBV7-2
CDR3 protein: CATDRGGSSYEQYF

clone size: few
V gene: TRBV27
CDR3 protein: CASRRRGLYLDTQYF

clone size: .
V gene: TRBV24-1
CDR3 protein: CATSDLGRECCGYTF

clone size: once
V gene: TRBV6-2/TRBV6-3
CDR3 protein: CASSGRGGRNIQYF

clone size: .
V gene: TRBV2
CDR3 protein: CASSGTRGTGELFF

clone size: .
V gene: TRBV11-3
CDR3 protein: CASSPGGTAQETQYF

clone size: .
V gene: TRBV7-9
CDR3 protein: CASSFFRDRGDQPQHF

clone size: .
V gene: TRBV9
CDR3 protein: CASSVVAGSGVYGYTF

clone size: .
V gene: TRBV20-1
CDR3 protein: CSATDGMEFF

clone size: .
V gene: TRBV19
CDR3 protein: CATGPSGNTEAFF

clone size: .
V gene: TRBV19
CDR3 protein: CASSIPGGAYGMNTEAFF

clone size: .
V gene: TRBV4-1
CDR3 protein: CASSRGGSTEAFF

clone size: .
V gene: TRBV4-1
CDR3 protein: CASSQELSSYNSPLHF

clone size: .
V gene: TRBV7-2
CDR3 protein: CASSLEGTGIHNEQFF

clone size: few
V gene: TRBV18
CDR3 protein: CASSPQNRGDEAFF

clone size: .
V gene: TRBV9
CDR3 protein: CASSPRQGLSDFGEQFF

clone size: .
V gene: TRBV6-2/TRBV6-3
CDR3 protein: CASSWVAGELSGANVLTF

clone size: .
V gene: TRBV7-2
CDR3 protein: CASSLGGGGSYNEQFF

clone size: .
V gene: TRBV11-3
CDR3 protein: CASSQGSYNEQFF